This T cell receptor (beta chain) was identified in a study of blood T cell repertoires in COVID-19. The overall study: The study drew acute and convalescent COVID-19 samples from the United States, Italy and Spain. T cells, B-cell-depleted T cells, or PBMCs provided the cDNA or gDNA that served as material.

Methods used by the authors: Researchers report that nucleated cell counts were estimated from reference gene primer amplification. TCRdb keeps only in-frame clones here, not all; method: immunoSEQ multiplex PCR. V and J calls plus clone size are reproduced from that table; the DNA served to infer D and trimming. The sample lists 150,000 to 200,000 clones, 80% to 90% occurring once. CDR1 is MNHEY and CDR2 is SVGAGI in the germline V gene. The CDR3 is 12 amino acids. V was pared by 7 bases and J by 9 bases, with 6 bases of the junction left unmatched. V and J are TRBV6-5 and TRBJ2-4; 7 positions match TRBD1. The receptor was derived from a man between 18 and 35 years old with active or convalescent COVID-19. Sequenced: peripheral blood. This chain's CDR3 is CASKPTGTIQYF. CDR3 in DNA: TGTGCCAGCAAACCGACAGGGACCATTCAGTACTTC.